This T cell receptor beta chain was retrieved from a study of T cells in localized non-small cell lung cancer. TCRdb's copy holds only in-frame clones and misses some; the assay was immunoSEQ multiplex PCR. The table shows nearly 25,000 clones, with about 92% occurring only once. Study conclusions and caveats: The appearance of a median approximately 57 of the top 100 tumor clones was seen in adjacent lung. Among blood samples, higher T cell density accompanied longer overall survival. Tumor showed lower T cell clonality than uninvolved adjacent lung, where it was highest. Only one tumor region was sequenced, so heterogeneity remains possible.

The CDR3 runs to 15 residues. V trimming: 0 bases; J trimming: 7 bases; junction bases outside the gene matches: 4. Germline values: CDR1 SGDLS, CDR2 YYNGEE. A remark on this clone: Its antigen is not known.

The material was peripheral blood, obtained before any cancer treatment. The V gene is TRBV9, the J gene TRBJ2-1; 10 bases line up with TRBD1. The receptor was derived from a man between 40 and 75 years old with stage III squamous cell lung carcinoma. The DNA for the CDR3 is TGTGCCAGCAGCGTAGAGACAGGGGGCAAGAATGAGCAGTTCTTC. This codes for CASSVETGGKNEQFF.